This T cell receptor (beta chain) was identified in a study of cytomegalovirus exposure and HLA in healthy donors. CDR3 length: 15 residues. Per the germline V gene, CDR1 is MNHEY and CDR2 is SVGAGI. Trimming removed 0 bases at V and 7 bases at J, with 13 bases between. Primers included in the PCR were 60 Vbeta and 13 Jbeta primers. TCRdb's copy holds only in-frame clones and misses some; the assay was immunoSEQ multiplex PCR. The sample carries tens of thousands of clones, over 60% recorded once. The sample was PBMCs. The chain carries TRBV6-5 and TRBJ1-3, with a tentative D call TRBD1 (6 bases). This receptor was identified in a male donor in good health and CMV-seronegative. The CDR3 coding sequence is TGTGCCAGCAGTTACTCTACAGGGTCCTTTAACACCATATATTTT. Translating gives CASSYSTGSFNTIYF.